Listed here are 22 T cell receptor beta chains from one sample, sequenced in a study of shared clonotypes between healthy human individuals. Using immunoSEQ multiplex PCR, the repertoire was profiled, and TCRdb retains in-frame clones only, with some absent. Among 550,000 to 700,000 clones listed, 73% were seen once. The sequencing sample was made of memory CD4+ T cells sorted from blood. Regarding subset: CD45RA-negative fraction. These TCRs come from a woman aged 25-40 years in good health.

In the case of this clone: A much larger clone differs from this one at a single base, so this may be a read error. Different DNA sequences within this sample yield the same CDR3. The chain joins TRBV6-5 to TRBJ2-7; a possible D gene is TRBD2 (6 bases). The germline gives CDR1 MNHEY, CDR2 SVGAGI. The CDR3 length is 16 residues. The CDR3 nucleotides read TGTGCCAGCAGTTCCCTTAGTCTAGCGAACTCCTACGAGCAGTATTTC. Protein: CASSSLSLANSYEQYF.

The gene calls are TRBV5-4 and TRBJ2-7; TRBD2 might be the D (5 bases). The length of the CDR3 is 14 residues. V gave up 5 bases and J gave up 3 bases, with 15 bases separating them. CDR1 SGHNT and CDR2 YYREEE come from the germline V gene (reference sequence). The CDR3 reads CASRIFGMGYEQYF. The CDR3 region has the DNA TGTGCCAGCAGAATATTCGGGATGGGCTACGAGCAGTACTTC.

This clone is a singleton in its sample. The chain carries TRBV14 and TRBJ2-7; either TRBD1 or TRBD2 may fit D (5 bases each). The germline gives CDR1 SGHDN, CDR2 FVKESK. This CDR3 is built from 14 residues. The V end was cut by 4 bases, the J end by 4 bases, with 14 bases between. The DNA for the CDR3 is TGTGCCAGCAGCCTTGGAACAGGACTTTACGAGCAGTACTTC. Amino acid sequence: CASSLGTGLYEQYF.

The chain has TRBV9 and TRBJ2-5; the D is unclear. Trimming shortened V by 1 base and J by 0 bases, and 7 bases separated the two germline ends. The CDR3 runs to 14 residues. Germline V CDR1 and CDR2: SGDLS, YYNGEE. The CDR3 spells CASSVKGHQETQYF. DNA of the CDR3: TGTGCCAGCAGCGTAAAAGGGCACCAAGAGACCCAGTACTTC.

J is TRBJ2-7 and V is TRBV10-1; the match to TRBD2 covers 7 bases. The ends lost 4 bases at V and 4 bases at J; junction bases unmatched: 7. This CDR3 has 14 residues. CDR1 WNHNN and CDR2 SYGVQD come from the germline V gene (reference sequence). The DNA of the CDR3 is TGCGCCAGCAGTGGGGCGGGAGAGAATTACGAGCAGTACTTC. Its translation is CASSGAGENYEQYF.

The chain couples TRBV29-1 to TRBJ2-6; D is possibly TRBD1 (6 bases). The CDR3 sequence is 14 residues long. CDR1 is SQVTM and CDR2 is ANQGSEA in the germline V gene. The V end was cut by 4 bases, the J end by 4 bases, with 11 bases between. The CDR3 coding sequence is TGCAGCGTTGGAAGGGGGACAGGGGCCAACGTCCTGACTTTC. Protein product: CSVGRGTGANVLTF.

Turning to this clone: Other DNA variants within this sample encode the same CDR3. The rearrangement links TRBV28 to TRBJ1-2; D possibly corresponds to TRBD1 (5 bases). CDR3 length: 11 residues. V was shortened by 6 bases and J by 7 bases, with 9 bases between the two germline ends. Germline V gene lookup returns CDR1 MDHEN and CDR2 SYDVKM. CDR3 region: CASSLRGGYTF. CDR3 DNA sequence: TGTGCCAGCAGCCTAAGGGGTGGCTACACCTTC.

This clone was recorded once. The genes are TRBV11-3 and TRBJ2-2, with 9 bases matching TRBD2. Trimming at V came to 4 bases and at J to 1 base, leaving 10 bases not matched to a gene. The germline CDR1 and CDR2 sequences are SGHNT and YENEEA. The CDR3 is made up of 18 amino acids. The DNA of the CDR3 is TGTGCCAGCAGCTACCTTCGCGCTAGCGGGGAGAACACCGGGGAGCTGTTTTTT. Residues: CASSYLRASGENTGELFF.

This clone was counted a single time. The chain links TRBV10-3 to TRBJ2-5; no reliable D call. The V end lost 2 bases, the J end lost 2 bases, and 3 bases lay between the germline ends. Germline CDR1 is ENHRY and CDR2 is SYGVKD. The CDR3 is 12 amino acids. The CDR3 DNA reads TGTGCCATCAGTGAGCGGCAAGAGACCCAGTACTTC. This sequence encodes CAISERQETQYF.

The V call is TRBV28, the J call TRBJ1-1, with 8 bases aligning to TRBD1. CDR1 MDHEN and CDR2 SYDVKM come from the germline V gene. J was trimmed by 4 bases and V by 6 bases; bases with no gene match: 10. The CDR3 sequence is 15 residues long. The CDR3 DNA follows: TGTGCCAGCAGCACACCTTCCACAGGGGGCACTGAAGCTTTCTTT. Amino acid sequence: CASSTPSTGGTEAFF.

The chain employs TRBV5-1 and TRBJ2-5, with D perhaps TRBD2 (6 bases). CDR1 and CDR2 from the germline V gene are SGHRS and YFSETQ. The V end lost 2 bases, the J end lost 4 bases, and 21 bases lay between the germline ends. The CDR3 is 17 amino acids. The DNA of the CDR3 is TGCGCCAGCAGCTTACCGGTCCTCACGGGAGCGGGAGAGACCCAGTACTTC. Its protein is CASSLPVLTGAGETQYF.

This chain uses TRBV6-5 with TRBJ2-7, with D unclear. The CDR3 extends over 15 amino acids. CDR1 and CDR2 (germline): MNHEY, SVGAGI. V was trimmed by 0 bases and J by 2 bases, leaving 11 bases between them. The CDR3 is CASSYSRLLTYEQYF. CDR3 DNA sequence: TGTGCCAGCAGTTACTCGAGACTTCTTACCTACGAGCAGTACTTC.

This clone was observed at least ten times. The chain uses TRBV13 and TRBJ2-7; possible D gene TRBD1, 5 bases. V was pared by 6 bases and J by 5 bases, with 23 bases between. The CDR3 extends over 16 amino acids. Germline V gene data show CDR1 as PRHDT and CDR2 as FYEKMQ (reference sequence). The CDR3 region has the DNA TGTGCCAGCAGTCACGCCCTCGCGGCAGGGTTGGACGAGCAGTACTTC. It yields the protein CASSHALAAGLDEQYF. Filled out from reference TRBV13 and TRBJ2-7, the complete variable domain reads AAGVIQSPRHLIKEKRETATLKCYPIPRHDTVYWYQQGPGQDPQFLISFYEKMQSDKGSIPDRFSAQQFSDYHSELNMSSLELGDSALYFCASSHALAAGLDEQYFGPGTRLTVT.

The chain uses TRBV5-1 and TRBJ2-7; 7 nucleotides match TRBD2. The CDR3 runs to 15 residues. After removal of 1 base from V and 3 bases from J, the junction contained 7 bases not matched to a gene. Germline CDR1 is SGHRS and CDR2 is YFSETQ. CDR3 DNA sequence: TGCGCCAGCAGCTTGTACGGCGGGAGTGGCTACGAGCAGTACTTC. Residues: CASSLYGGSGYEQYF.

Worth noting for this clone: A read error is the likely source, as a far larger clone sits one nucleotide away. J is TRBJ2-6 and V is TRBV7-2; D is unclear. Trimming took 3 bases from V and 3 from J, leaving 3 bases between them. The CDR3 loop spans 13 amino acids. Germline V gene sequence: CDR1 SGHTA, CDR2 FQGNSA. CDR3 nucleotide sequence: TGTGCCAGCAGCTTCTTTGGGGCCAACGTCCTGACTTTC. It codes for CASSFFGANVLTF.

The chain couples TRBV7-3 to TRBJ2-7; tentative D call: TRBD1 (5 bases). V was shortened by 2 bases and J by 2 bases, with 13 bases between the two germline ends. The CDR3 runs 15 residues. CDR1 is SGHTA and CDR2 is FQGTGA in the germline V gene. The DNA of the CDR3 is TGTGCCAGCAGCTTATTTCCTGGGGCTGCCTACGAGCAGTACTTC. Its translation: CASSLFPGAAYEQYF.

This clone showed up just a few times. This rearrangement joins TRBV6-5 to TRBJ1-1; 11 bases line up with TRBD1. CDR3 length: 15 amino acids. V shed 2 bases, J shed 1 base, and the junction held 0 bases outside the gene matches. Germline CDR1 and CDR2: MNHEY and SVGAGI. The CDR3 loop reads CASSYGTGGNTEAFF. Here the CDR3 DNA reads TGTGCCAGCAGTTACGGGACAGGGGGGAACACTGAAGCTTTCTTT.

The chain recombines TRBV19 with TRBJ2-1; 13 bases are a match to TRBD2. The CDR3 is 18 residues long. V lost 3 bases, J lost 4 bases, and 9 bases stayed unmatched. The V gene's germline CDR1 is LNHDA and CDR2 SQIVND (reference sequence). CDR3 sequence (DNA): TGTGCCAGTAGTATCGCTGGTTCGGGACTAGCGGGATACAATGAGCAGTTCTTC. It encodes CASSIAGSGLAGYNEQFF.

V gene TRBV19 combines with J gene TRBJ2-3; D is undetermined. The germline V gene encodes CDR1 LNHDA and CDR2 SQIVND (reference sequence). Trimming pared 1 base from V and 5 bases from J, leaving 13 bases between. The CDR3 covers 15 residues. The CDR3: CASSIGRVGGDTQYF. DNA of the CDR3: TGTGCCAGTAGTATAGGTCGGGTAGGTGGAGATACGCAGTATTTT.

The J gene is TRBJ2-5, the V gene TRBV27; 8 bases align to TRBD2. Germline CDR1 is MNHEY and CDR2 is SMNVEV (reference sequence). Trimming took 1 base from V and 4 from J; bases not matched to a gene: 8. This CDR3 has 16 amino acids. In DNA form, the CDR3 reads TGTGCCAGCAGTTTATGGCGAGCGGGAGTGGCAGAGACCCAGTACTTC. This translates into CASSLWRAGVAETQYF.

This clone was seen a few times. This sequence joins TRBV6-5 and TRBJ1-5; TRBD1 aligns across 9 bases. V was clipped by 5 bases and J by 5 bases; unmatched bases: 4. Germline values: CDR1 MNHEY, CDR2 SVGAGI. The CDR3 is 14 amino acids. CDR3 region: CASSPRTGDQPQHF. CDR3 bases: TGTGCCAGCAGTCCGCGGACAGGGGATCAGCCCCAGCATTTT.

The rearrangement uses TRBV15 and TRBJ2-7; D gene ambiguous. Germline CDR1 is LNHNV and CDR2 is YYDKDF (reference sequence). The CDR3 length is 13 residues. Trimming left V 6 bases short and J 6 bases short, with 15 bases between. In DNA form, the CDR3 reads TGTGCCACCAGTGTCAGCGAGGTGGCCGAGCAGTACTTC. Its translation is CATSVSEVAEQYF.